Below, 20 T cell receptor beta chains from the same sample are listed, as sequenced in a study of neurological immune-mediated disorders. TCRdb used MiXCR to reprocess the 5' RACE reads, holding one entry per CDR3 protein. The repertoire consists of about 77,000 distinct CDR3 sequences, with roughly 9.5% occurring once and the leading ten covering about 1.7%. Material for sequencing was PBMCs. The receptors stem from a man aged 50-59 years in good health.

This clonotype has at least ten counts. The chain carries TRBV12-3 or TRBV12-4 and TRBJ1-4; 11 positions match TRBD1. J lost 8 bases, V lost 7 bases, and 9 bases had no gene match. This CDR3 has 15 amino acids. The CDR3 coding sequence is TGTGCCAGCACCTCCGGGACAGGGGGTTTGGAAAAACTGTTTTTT. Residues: CASTSGTGGLEKLFF.

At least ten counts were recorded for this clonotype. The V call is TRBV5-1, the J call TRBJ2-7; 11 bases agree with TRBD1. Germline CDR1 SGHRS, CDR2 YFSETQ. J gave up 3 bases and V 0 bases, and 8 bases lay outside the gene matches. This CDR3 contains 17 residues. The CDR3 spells CASSLGTGGVNLYEQYF. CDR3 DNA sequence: TGCGCCAGCAGCTTGGGGACAGGGGGCGTTAACCTCTACGAGCAGTACTTC.

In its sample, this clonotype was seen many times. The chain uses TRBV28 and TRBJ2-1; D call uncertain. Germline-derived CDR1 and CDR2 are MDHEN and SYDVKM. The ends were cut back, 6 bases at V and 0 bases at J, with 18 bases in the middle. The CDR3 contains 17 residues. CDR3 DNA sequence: TGTGCCAGCAGCCTTTGGGCCACTACGTCCTCCTACAATGAGCAGTTCTTC. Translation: CASSLWATTSSYNEQFF.

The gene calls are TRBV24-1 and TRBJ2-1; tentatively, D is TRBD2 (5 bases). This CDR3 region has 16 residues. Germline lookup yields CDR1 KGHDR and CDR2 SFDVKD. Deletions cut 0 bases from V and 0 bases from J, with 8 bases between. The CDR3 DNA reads TGTGCCACCAGTGATTTGAGGAGGAGCTCCTACAATGAGCAGTTCTTC. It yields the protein CATSDLRRSSYNEQFF.

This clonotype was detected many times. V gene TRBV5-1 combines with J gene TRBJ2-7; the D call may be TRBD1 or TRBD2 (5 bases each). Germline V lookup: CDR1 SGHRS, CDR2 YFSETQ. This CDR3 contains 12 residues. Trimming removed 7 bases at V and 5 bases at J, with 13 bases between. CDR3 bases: TGCGCCAGCGGACTTCTGGGGGACGAGCAGTACTTC. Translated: CASGLLGDEQYF.

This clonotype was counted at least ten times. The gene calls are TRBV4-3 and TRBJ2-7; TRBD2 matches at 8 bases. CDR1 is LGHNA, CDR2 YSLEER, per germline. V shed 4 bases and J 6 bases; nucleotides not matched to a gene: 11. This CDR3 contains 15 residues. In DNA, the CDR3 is TGCGCCAGCAGCCTACAGCTAGAACGGGAGGGCGAGCAGTACTTC. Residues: CASSLQLEREGEQYF.

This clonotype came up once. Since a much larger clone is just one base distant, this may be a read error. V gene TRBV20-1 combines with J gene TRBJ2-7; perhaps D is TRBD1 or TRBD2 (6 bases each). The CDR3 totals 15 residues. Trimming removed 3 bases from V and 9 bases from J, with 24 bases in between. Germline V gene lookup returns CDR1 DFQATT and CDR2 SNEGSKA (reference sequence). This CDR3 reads CSASLGGLQAIRQYF. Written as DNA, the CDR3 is TGCAGTGCTAGCTTAGGGGGGCTCCAAGCGATTAGGCAGTACTTC.

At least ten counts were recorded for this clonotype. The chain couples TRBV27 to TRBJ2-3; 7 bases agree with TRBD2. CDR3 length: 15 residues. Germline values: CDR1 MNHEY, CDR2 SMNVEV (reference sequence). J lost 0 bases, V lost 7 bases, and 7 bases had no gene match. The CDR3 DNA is TGTGCCAGCACCAAGGGGCGGGGGAGCACAGATACGCAGTATTTT. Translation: CASTKGRGSTDTQYF.

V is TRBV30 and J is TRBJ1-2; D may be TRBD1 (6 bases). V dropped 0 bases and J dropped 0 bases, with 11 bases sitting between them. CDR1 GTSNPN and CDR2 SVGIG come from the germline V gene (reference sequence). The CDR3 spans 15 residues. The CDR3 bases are TGTGCCTGGAGTGTACCAGGGGCTTCTAACTATGGCTACACCTTC. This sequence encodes CAWSVPGASNYGYTF. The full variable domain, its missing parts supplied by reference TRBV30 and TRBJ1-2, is SQTIHQWPATLVQPVGSPLSLECTVEGTSNPNLYWYRQAAGRGLQLLFYSVGIGQISSEVPQNLSASRPQDRQFILSSKKLLLSDSGFYLCAWSVPGASNYGYTFGSGTRLTVV.

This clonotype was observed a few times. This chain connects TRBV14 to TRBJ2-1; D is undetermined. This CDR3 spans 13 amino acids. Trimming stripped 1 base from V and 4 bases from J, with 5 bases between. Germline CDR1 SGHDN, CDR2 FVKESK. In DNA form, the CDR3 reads TGTGCCAGCAGCCAAGGGTCGTACAATGAGCAGTTCTTC. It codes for CASSQGSYNEQFF.

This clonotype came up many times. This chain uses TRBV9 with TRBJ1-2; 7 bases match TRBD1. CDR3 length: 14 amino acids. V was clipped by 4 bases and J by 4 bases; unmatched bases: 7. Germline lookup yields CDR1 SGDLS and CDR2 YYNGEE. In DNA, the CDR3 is TGTGCCAGCAGCCAGACAGGGTCCATCTATGGCTACACCTTC. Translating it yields CASSQTGSIYGYTF.

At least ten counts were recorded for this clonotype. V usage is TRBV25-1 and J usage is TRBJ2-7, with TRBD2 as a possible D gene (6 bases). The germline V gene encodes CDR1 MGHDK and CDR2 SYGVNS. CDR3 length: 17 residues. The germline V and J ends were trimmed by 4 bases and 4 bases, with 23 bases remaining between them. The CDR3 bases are TGTGCCAGCAGTGCCGACGGACCGGGACTCCTTACTTACGAGCAGTACTTC. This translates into CASSADGPGLLTYEQYF.

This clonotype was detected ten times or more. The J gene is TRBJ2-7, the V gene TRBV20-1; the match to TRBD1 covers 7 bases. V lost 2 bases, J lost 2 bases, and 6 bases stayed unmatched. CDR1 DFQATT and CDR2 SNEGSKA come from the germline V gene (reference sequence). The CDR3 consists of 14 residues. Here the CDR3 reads CSARTPGTAYEQYF. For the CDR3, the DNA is TGCAGTGCTAGAACTCCCGGGACAGCCTACGAGCAGTACTTC.

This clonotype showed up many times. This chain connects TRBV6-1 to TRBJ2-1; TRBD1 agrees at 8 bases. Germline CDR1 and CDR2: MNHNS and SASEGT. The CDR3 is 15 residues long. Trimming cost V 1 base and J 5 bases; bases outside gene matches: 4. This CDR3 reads CASSEVSGGHNEQFF. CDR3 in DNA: TGTGCCAGCAGTGAAGTATCAGGGGGCCACAATGAGCAGTTCTTC.

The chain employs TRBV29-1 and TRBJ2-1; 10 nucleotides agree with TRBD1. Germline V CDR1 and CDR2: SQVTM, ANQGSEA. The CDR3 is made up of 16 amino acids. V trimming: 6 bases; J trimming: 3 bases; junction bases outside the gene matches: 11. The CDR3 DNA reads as TGCAGCGTCGCGATATCCGGGACAGGGGACTACAATGAGCAGTTCTTC. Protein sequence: CSVAISGTGDYNEQFF.

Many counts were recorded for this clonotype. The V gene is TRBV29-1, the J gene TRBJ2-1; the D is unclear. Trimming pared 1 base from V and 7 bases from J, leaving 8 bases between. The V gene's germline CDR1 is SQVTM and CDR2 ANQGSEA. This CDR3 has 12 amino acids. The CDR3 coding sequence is TGCAGCGTTGAAGGGGATACAAATGAGCAGTTCTTC. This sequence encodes CSVEGDTNEQFF.

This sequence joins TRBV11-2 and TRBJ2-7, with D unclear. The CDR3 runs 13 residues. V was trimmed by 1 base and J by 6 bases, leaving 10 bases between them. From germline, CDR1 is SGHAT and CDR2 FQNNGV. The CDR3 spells CASSLAGIGEQYF. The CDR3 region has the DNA TGTGCCAGCAGCTTAGCTGGGATCGGCGAGCAGTACTTC.

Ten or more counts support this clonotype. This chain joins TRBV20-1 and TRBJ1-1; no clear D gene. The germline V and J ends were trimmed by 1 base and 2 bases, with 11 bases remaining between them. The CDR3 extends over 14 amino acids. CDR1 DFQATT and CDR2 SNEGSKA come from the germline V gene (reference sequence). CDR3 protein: CSARVGEPNTEAFF. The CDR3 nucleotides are TGCAGTGCTAGAGTCGGGGAACCTAACACTGAAGCTTTCTTT.

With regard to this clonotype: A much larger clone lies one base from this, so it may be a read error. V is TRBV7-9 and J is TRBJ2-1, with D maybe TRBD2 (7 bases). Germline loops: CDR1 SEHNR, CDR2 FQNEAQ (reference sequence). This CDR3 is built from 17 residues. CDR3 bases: TGTGCCAGCAGCTTCGATACAGGGAGGGGATCCTACAATGAGAAGTTCTTC. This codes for CASSFDTGRGSYNEKFF.

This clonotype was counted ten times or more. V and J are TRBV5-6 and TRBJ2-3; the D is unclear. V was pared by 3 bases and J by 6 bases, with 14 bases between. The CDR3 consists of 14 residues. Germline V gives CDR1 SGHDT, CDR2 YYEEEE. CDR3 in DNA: TGTGCCAGCAGCTCACTTACCCTGGGGGATACGCAGTATTTT. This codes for CASSSLTLGDTQYF. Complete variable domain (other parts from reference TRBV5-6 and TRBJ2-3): DAGVTQSPTHLIKTRGQQVTLRCSPKSGHDTVSWYQQALGQGPQFIFQYYEEEERQRGNFPDRFSGHQFPNYSSELNVNALLLGDSALYLCASSSLTLGDTQYFGPGTRLTVL.